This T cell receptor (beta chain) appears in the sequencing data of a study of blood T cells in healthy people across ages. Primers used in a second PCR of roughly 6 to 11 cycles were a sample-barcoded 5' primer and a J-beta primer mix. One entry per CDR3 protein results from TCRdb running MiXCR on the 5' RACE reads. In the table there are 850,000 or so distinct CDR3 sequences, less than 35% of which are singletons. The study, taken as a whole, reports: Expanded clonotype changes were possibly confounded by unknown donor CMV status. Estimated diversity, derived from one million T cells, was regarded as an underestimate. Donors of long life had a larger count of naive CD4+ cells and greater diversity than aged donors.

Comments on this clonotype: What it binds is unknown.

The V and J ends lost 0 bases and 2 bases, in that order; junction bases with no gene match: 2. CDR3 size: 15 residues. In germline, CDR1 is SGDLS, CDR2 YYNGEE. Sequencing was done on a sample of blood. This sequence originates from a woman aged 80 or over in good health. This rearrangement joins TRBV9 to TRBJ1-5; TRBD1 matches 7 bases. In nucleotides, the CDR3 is TGTGCCAGCAGCGTAGCTGGACAGGGCAATCAGCCCCAGCATTTT. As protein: CASSVAGQGNQPQHF.